This T cell receptor beta chain was captured by sequencing in a study of shared T cell receptors in the human thymus. Germline V lookup: CDR1 WNHNN, CDR2 SYGVQD (reference sequence). CDR3 length: 15 amino acids. The ends lost 5 bases at V and 2 bases at J; junction bases unmatched: 9. The table came from immunoSEQ multiplex PCR; TCRdb's copy has only in-frame clones and leaves some out. There are roughly 410,000 clones in the sample; roughly 94% occur only once, and roughly 0.02% lies in the top ten. Input material: thymocytes. The clonotype originates from a human donor. This chain links TRBV10-1 with TRBJ2-7, with 7 nucleotides matching TRBD2. CDR3 sequence (DNA): TGCGCCAGCAGTAACCGCCTAGCGGAGCCCTACGAGCAGTACTTC. This sequence encodes CASSNRLAEPYEQYF.